This TCR beta chain was found in a study of human T cells and chemical hapten exposure. This clonotype was recorded a few times. The antigen is undetermined. An end of the junction does not agree with germline; a read error may underlie this. The CDR3 is 16 residues long. CDR1 and CDR2 from the germline V gene are DFQATT and SNEGSKA (reference sequence). Library construction involved attaching unique molecular identifiers to individual cDNA molecules, which allowed quantitative, reproducible TCR counting. Each CDR3 protein gets one entry after TCRdb re-called the RACE reads with MiXCR. Here the sample spans 150,000 to 200,000 distinct CDR3 sequences, approximately 14% being singletons. Whole-study results and caveats: Expanded TCRs clustered into significantly more large CDR3 similarity groups than controls, the analysis revealed.

Specified time point: patch test 1, 2 weeks after DPC sensitization. Specified treatment: therapeutic diphenylcyclopropenone sensitization with weekly scalp DPC. This specimen was whole blood, taken in connection with sensitization to the hapten diphenylcyclopropenone (DPC). This TCR came from a woman between 25 and 40 years old with alopecia areata. Some clones in this sample may be carry-over from other donors' samples. The chain carries TRBV20-1 and TRBJ2-7; 13 bases map to TRBD2. CDR3 in DNA: TGCAGTGCCAGAGGACTAGCGGGAGAGAGCTCCTACGAGCAGTACTTC. Residues: CSARGLAGESSYEQYF.